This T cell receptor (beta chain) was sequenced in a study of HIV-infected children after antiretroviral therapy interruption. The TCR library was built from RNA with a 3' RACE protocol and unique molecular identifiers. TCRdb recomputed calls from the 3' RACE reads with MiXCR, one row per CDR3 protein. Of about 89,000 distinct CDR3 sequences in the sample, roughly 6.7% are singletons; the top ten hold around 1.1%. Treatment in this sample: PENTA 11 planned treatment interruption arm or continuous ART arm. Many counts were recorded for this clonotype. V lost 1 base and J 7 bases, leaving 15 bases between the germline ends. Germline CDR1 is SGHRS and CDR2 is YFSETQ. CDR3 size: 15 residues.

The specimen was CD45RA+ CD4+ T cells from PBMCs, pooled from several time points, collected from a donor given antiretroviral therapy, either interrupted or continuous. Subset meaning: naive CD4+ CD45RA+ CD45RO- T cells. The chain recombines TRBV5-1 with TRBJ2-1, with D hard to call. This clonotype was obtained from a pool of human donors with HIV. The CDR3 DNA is TGCGCCAGCAGCTTGCAGGAGCCCTCTCGAAATGAGCAGTTCTTC. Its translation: CASSLQEPSRNEQFF.